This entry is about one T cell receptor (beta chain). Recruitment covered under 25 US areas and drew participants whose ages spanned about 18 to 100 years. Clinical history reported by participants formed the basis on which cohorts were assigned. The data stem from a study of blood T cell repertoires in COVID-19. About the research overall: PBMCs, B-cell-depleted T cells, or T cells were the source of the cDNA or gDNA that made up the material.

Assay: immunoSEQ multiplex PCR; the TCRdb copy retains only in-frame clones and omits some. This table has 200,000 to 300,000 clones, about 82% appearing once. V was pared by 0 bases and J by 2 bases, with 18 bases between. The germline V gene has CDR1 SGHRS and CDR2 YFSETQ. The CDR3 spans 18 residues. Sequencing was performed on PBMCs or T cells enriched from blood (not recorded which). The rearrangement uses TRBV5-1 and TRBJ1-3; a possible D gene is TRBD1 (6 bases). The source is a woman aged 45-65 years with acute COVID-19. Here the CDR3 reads CASSLDAGALRAGNTIYF. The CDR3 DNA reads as TGCGCCAGCAGCTTGGATGCAGGGGCCCTAAGGGCTGGAAACACCATATATTTT.